Below, 3 T cell receptor beta chains from the same sample are listed, as sequenced in a study of T cells after yellow fever vaccination. Via MiXCR, TCRdb re-called the 5' RACE reads, giving one row per CDR3 protein. Here the sample spans about 300,000 distinct CDR3 sequences, about 6.6% being singletons. The specimen comprised PBMCs, sampled around 45 days after the first yellow fever vaccination. The receptors were gathered from a man between 18 and 29 years old who received the YFV17D yellow fever vaccine.

The rearrangement uses TRBV12-3 or TRBV12-4 and TRBJ2-5, with D possibly being TRBD1 (6 bases). The CDR3 loop spans 18 amino acids. The CDR3 nucleotides are TGTACCATCAGTTTAATCCAGACCCTCCGGGACACTCAAGAGACCCAGTACTTC. Its translation: CTISLIQTLRDTQETQYF.

This clonotype was observed at least ten times. The V call is TRBV12-3 or TRBV12-4, the J call TRBJ2-4; 9 bases align to TRBD1. V trimming: 6 bases; J trimming: 8 bases; junction bases outside the gene matches: 8. This CDR3 spans 14 amino acids. CDR3 nucleotides: TGTGCCAGCAGCGGGACAGGGTTTGAGCACATTCAGTACTTC. Translating gives CASSGTGFEHIQYF.

This clonotype was recorded a few times. The gene calls are TRBV6-5 and TRBJ2-5; TRBD2 is a possible D gene (5 bases). The CDR3 extends over 16 amino acids. Germline V CDR1 and CDR2: MNHEY, SVGAGI. Trimming left V 0 bases short and J 4 bases short, with 15 bases between. The CDR3 region has the DNA TGTGCCAGCAGTTACTCGATGCTGGCGGGCGGAGAGACCCAGTACTTC. Its translation: CASSYSMLAGGETQYF.